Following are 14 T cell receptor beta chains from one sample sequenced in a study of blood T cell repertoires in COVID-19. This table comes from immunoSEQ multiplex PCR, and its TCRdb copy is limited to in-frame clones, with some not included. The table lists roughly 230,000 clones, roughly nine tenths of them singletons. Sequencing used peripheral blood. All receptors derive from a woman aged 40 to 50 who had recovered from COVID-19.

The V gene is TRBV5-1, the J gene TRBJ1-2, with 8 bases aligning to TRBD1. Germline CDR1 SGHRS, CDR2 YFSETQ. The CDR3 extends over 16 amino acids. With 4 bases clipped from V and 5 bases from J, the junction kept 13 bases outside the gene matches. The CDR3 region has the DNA TGCGCCAGCAGCACCCAGGGACAGGACATCCTATATGGCTACACCTTC. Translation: CASSTQGQDILYGYTF.

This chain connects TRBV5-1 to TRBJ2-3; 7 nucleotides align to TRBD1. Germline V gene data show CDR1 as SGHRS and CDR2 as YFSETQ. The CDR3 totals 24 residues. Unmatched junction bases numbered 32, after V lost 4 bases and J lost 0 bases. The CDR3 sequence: CASSPLAPVWLTVHGQDSTDTQYF. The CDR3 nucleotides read TGCGCCAGCAGCCCTCTAGCACCGGTATGGCTTACTGTCCACGGACAGGACAGCACAGATACGCAGTATTTT.

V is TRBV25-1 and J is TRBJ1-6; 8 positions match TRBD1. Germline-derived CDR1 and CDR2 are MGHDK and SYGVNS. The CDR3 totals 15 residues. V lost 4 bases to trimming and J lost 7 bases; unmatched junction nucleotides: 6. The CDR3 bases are TGTGCCAGCAGTGGGGGACAGGTAGGGAATTCACCCCTCCACTTT. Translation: CASSGGQVGNSPLHF.

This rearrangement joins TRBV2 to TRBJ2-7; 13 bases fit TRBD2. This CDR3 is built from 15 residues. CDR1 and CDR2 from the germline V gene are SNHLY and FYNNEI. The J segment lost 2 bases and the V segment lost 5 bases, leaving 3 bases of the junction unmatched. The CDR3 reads CASSKTSGRAYEQYV. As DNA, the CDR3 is TGTGCCAGCAGTAAAACTAGCGGGAGGGCCTACGAGCAGTACGTC.

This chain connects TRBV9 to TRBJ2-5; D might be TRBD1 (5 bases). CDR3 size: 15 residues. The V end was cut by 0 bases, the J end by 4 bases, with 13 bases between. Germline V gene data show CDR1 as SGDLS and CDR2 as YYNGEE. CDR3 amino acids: CASSVDAGAGETQYF. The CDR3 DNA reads TGTGCCAGCAGCGTAGATGCTGGGGCAGGAGAGACCCAGTACTTC.

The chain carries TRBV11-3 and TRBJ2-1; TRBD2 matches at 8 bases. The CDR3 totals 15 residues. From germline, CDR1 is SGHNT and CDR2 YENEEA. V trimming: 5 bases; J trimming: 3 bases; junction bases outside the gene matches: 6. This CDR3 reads CASSKLGGVYNEQFF. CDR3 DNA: TGTGCCAGCAGCAAACTCGGGGGGGTCTACAATGAGCAGTTCTTC.

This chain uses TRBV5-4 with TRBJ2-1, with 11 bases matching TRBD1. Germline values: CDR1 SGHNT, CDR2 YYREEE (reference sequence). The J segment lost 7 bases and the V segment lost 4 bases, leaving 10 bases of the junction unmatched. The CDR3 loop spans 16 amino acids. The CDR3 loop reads CASSLSGTGGGNEQFF. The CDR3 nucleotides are TGTGCCAGCAGCCTTTCCGGGACAGGGGGGGGTAATGAGCAGTTCTTC.

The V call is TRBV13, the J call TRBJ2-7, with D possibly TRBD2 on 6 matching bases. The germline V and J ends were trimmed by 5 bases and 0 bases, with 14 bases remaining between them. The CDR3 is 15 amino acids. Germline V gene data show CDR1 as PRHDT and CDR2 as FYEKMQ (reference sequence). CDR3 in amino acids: CASSPAGSLSYEQYV. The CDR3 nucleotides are TGTGCCAGCAGCCCCGCGGGGTCCCTCTCCTACGAGCAGTACGTC.

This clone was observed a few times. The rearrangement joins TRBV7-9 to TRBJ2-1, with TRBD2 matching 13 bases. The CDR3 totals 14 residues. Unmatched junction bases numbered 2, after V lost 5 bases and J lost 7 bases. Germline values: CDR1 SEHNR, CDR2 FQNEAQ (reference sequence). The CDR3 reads CASSGGLAGNEQFF. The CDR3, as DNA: TGTGCCAGCAGCGGGGGACTAGCGGGAAATGAGCAGTTCTTC.

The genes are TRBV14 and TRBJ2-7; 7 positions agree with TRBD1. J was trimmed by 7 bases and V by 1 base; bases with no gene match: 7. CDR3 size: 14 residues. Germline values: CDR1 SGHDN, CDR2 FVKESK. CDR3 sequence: CASSQVPGRGEQYF. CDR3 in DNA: TGTGCCAGCAGCCAAGTGCCAGGCAGGGGGGAGCAGTACTTC.

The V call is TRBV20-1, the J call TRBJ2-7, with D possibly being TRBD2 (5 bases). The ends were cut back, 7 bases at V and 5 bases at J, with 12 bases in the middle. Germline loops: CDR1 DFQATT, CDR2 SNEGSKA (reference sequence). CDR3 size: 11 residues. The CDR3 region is CSVPSIHEQYV. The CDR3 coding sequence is TGCAGTGTCCCTAGCATCCACGAGCAGTACGTC.

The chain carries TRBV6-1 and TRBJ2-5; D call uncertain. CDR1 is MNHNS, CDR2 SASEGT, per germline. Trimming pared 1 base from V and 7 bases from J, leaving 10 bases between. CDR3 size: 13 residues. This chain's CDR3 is CASSEVGSGTQYF. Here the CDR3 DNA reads TGTGCCAGCAGTGAAGTGGGCAGTGGGACCCAGTACTTC.

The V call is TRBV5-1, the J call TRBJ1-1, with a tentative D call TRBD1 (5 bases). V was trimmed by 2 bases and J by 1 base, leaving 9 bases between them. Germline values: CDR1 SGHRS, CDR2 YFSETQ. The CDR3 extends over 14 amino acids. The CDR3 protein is CASSLGVRNTEAFF. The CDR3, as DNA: TGCGCCAGCAGCTTAGGGGTTCGGAACACTGAAGCTTTCTTT.

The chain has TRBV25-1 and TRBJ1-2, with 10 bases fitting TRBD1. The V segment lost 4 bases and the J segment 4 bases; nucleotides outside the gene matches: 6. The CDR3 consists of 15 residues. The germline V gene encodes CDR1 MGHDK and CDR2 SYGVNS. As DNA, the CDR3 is TGTGCCAGCAGTGCCCGGGACAGGGGATCCTATGGCTACACCTTC. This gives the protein CASSARDRGSYGYTF.